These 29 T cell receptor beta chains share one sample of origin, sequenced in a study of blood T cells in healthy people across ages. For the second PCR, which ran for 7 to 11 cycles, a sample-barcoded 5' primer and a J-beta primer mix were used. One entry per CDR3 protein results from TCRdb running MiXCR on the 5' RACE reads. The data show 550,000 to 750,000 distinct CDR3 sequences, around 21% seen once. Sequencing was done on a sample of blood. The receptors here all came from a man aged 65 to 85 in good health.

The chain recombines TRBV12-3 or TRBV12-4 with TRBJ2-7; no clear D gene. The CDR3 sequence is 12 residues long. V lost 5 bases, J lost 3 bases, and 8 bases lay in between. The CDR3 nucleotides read TGTGCCAGCAGTCCGCTTAACTACGAGCAGTACTTC. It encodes CASSPLNYEQYF.

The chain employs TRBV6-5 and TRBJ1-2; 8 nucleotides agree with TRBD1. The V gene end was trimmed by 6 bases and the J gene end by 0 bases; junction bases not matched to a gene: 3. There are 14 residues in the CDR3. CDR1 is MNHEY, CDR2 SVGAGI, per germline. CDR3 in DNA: TGTGCCAGCAGCGGGGACAGGTCTAACTATGGCTACACCTTC. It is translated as CASSGDRSNYGYTF.

CDR3 sequence: CSARQENNSPLHF. The DNA of the CDR3 is TGCAGTGCTCGACAGGAGAACAATTCACCCCTCCACTTT. The rearrangement uses TRBV20-1 and TRBJ1-6, with a tentative D call TRBD1 (6 bases). This CDR3 has 13 residues. With 5 bases removed from V and 7 bases from J, the gap between germline ends came to 12 bases. Germline loops: CDR1 DFQATT, CDR2 SNEGSKA (reference sequence).

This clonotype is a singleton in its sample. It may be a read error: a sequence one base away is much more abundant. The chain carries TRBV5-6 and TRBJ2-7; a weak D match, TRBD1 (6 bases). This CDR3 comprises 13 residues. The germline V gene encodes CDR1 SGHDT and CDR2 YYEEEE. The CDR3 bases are TGTGCCAGCAGTTCGGACAGCTCCTCCGAGCAGTACTTC. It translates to CASSSDSSSEQYF.

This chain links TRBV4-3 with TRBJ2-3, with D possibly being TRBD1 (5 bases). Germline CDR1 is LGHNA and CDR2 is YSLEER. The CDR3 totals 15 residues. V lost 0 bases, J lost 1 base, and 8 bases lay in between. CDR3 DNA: TGCGCCAGCAGCCAAGATAAGACAGGCACAGATACGCAGTATTTT. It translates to CASSQDKTGTDTQYF.

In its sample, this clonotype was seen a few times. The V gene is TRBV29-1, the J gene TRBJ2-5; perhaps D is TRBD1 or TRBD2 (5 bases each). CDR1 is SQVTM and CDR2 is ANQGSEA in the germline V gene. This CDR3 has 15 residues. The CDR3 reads CSILLMGEHEETQYF. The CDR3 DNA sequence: TGCAGTATCCTCCTTATGGGGGAGCATGAAGAGACCCAGTACTTC.

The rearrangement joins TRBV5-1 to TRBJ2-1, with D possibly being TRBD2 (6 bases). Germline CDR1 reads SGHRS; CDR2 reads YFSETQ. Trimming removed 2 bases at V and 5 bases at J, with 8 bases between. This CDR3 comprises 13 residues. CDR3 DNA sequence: TGCGCCAGCAGCTTCGGGACTCACAATGAGCAGTTCTTC. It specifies CASSFGTHNEQFF.

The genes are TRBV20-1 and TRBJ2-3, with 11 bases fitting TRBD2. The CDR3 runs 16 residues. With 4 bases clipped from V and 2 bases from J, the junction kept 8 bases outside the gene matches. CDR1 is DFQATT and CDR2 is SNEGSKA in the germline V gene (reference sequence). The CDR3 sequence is CSAIRTSGWDTDTQYF. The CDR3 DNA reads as TGCAGTGCTATTCGGACTAGCGGGTGGGACACAGATACGCAGTATTTT.

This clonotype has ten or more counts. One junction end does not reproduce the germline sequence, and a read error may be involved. CDR3 loop: CASSLPGGPDEQFF. The CDR3 nucleotides read TGTGCTAGCAGCTTACCAGGGGGCCCGGATGAGCAGTTCTTC. The rearrangement uses TRBV7-7 and TRBJ2-1; TRBD1 agrees at 8 bases. This CDR3 region has 14 residues. Germline V gene data show CDR1 as SSHAT and CDR2 as FNYEAQ (reference sequence).

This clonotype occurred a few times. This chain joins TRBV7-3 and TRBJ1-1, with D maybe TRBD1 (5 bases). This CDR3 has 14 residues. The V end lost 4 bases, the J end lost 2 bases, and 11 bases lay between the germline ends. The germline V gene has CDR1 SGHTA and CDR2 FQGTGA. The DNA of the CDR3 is TGTGCCAGCAGCTCCATGGGGGGTAACACTGAAGCTTTCTTT. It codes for CASSSMGGNTEAFF.

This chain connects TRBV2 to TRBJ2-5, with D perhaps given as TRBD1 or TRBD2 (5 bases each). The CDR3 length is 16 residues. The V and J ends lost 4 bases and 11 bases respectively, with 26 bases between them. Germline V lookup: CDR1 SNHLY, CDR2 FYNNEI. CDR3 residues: CASSGGHTSGGSEQYF. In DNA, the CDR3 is TGTGCCAGCAGTGGGGGCCACACTAGTGGTGGTAGTGAGCAGTACTTC.

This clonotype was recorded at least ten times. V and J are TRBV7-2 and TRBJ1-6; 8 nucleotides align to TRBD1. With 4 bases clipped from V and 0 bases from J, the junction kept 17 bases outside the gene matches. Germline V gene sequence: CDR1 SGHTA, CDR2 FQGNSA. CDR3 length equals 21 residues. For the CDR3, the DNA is TGTGCCAGCAGCTCAACTAGGTTGACAGGGGCCTCTGGCTCCTATAATTCACCCCTCCACTTT. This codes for CASSSTRLTGASGSYNSPLHF.

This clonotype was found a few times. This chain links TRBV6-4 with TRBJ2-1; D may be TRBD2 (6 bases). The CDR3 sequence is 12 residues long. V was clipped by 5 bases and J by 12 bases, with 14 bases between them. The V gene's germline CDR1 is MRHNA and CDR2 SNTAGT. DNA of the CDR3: TGTGCCAGCAGTAATACTAGCTTGTGGCAGTTCTTC. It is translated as CASSNTSLWQFF.

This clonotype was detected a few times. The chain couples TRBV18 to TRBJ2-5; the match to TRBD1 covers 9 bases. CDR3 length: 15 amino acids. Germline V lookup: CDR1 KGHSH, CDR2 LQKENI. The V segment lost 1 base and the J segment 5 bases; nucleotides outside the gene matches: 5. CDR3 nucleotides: TGTGCCAGCTCACCACGGGGACAGGGACGGGAGACCCAGTACTTC. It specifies CASSPRGQGRETQYF.

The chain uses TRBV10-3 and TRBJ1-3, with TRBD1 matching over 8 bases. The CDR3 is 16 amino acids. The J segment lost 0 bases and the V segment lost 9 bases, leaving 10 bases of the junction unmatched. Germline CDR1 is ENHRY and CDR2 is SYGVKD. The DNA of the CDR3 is TGTGCCATTGGGGGGGCCGGGACAGGCTCTGGAAACACCATATATTTT. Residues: CAIGGAGTGSGNTIYF.

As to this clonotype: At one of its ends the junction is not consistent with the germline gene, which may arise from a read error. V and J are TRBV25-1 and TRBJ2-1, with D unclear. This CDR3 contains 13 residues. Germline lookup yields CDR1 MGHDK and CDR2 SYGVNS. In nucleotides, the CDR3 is TGTGCCAGCAGGGCCCCCGTCCTCAATGTGCAGTTCTTC. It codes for CASRAPVLNVQFF.

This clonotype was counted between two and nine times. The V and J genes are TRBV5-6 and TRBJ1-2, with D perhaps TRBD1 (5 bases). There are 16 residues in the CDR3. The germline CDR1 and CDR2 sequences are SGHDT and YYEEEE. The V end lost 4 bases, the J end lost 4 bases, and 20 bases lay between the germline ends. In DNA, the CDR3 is TGTGCCAGCAGCGTAAGGGACCGAACCCTTGGCTATGGCTACACCTTC. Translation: CASSVRDRTLGYGYTF.

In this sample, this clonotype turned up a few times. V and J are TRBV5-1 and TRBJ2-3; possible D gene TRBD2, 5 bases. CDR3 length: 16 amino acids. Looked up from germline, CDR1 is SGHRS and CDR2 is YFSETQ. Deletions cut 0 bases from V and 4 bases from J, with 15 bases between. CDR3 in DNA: TGCGCCAGCAGCTTGGGGGCCTCGGGGTTTCCAGATACGCAGTATTTT. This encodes CASSLGASGFPDTQYF.

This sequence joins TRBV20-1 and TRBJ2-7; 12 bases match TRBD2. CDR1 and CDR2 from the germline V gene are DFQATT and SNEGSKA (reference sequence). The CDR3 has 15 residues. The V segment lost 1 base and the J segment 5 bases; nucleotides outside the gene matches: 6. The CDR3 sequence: CSARVGTSGFNEQYF. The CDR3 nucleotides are TGCAGTGCTAGAGTTGGGACTAGCGGGTTCAACGAGCAGTACTTC.

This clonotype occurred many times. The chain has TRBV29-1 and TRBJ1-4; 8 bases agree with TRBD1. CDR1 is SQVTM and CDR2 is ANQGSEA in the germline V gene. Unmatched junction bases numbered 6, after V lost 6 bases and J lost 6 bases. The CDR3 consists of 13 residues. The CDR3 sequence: CSVLDRGDEKLFF. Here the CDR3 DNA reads TGCAGCGTCCTTGACAGGGGAGATGAAAAACTGTTTTTT.

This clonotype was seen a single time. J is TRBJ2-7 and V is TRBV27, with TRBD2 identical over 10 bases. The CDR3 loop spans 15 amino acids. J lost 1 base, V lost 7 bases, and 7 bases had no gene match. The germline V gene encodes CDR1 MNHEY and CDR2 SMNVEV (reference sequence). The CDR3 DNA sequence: TGTGCCAGCAACCCAGGGACTAGCGCATCCTACGAGCAGTACTTC. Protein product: CASNPGTSASYEQYF.

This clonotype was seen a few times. In DNA, the CDR3 is TGTGCCAGCAGTTATTCGGACAGGAGTGGAAACACCATATATTTT. Its protein is CASSYSDRSGNTIYF. The chain combines TRBV6-5 with TRBJ1-3, with 7 bases fitting TRBD1. This CDR3 contains 15 residues. Germline values: CDR1 MNHEY, CDR2 SVGAGI. Trimming removed 3 bases from V and 3 bases from J; junction bases left unmatched: 5.

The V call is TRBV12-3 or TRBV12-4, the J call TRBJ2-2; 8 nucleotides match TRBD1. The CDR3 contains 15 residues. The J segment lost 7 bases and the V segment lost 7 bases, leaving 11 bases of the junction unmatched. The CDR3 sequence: CASKRTGPFGGELFF. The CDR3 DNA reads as TGTGCCAGCAAAAGGACAGGGCCATTCGGCGGGGAGCTGTTTTTT.

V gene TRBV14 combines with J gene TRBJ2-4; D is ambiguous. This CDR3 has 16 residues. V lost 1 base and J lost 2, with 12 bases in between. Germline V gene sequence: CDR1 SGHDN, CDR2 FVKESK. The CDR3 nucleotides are TGTGCCAGCAGCCAAGGTAACGGTTTAACCAAAAACATTCAGTACTTC. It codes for CASSQGNGLTKNIQYF.

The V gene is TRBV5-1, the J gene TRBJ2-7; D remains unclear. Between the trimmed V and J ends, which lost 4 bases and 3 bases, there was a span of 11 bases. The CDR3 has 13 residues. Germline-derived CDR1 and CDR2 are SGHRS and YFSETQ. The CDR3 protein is CASSLEPGYEQYF. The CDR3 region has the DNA TGCGCCAGCAGCCTCGAACCAGGCTACGAGCAGTACTTC. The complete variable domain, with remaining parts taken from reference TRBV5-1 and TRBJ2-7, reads KAGVTQTPRYLIKTRGQQVTLSCSPISGHRSVSWYQQTPGQGLQFLFEYFSETQRNKGNFPGRFSGRQFSNSRSEMNVSTLELGDSALYLCASSLEPGYEQYFGPGTRLTVT.

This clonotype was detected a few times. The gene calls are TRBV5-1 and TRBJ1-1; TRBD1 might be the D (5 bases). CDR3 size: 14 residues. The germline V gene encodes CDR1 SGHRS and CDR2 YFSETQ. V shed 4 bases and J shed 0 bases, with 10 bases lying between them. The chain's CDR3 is CASSDGGVNTEAFF. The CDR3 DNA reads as TGCGCCAGCAGCGACGGAGGGGTGAACACTGAAGCTTTCTTT.

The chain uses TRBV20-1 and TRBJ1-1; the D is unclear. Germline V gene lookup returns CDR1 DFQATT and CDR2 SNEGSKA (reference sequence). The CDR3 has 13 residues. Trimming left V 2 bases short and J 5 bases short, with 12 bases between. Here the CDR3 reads CSARSGAGTEAFF. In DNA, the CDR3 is TGCAGTGCTAGATCCGGTGCGGGGACTGAAGCTTTCTTT.

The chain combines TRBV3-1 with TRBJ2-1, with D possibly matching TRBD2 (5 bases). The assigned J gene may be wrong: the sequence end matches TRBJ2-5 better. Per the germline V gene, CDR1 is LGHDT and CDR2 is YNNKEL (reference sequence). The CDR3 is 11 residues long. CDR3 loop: CASSQSGTQYF. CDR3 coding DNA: TGTGCCAGCAGCCAGAGCGGTACCCAGTACTTC.

As DNA, the CDR3 is TGTGCCAGCAGTCTACGGACTAGCGGCAGCTCCTACAATGAGCAGTTCTTC. Protein product: CASSLRTSGSSYNEQFF. J is TRBJ2-1 and V is TRBV27, with 10 bases that match TRBD2. Germline CDR1 is MNHEY and CDR2 is SMNVEV (reference sequence). CDR3 length equals 17 residues. V lost 5 bases and J lost 0; bases outside the gene matches: 7.